This passage covers 9 T cell receptor beta chains from one sample sequenced in a study of CD8 T cells in ankylosing spondylitis. Whole-study results and caveats: Ankylosing spondylitis blood appeared to be characterized by a TCR beta motif of under 10 highly homologous variants.

No antigen has been identified for these receptors. TCRdb reprocessed the 5' RACE reads via MiXCR and lists one record per CDR3 protein. The data show 450,000 to 550,000 distinct CDR3 sequences, about 5.7% seen once. Sequencing was carried out using blood, either unsorted or a sorted T cell fraction (not recorded which). Receptors originate from a male donor with ankylosing spondylitis.

Points on this clonotype: This could be a read error, since a much larger clone is one nucleotide away. The chain joins TRBV5-1 to TRBJ2-5; D is unresolved. This CDR3 is built from 11 residues. Trimming took 5 bases from V and 2 from J, leaving 4 bases between them. Germline values: CDR1 SGHRS, CDR2 YFSETQ. Here the CDR3 reads CASRDQETQYF. The CDR3 DNA is TGCGCCAGCAGAGATCAAGAGACCCAGTACTTC.

This clonotype was recorded at least ten times. This chain uses TRBV9 with TRBJ2-5, with D possibly TRBD1 on 6 matching bases. V was cut by 4 bases and J by 5 bases, with 15 bases left in between. The CDR3 runs to 14 residues. Germline CDR1 is SGDLS and CDR2 is YYNGEE. CDR3 nucleotides: TGTGCCAGCAGCCTACAAACAGGGATGGAGACCCAGTACTTC. Translation gives CASSLQTGMETQYF.

This clonotype has ten or more counts. The chain uses TRBV29-1 and TRBJ1-2; 7 bases align to TRBD1. Looked up from germline, CDR1 is SQVTM and CDR2 is ANQGSEA. This CDR3 is built from 13 residues. Unmatched junction bases numbered 4, after V lost 3 bases and J lost 3 bases. As DNA, the CDR3 is TGCAGCGTTGACCCGGGACAGCACTATGGCTACACCTTC. Translated: CSVDPGQHYGYTF.

This clonotype was seen ten or more times. The V call is TRBV10-3, the J call TRBJ2-5, with a possible D match to TRBD2 (5 bases). The CDR3 runs 13 residues. CDR1 is ENHRY, CDR2 SYGVKD, per germline. V lost 7 bases, J lost 2 bases, and 11 bases lay in between. The DNA of the CDR3 is TGTGCCATCATGGGGAGCGGACAAGAGACCCAGTACTTC. Encoded protein: CAIMGSGQETQYF.

This chain links TRBV7-8 with TRBJ2-5; 14 bases match TRBD2. J gave up 2 bases and V 2 bases, and 1 base lay outside the gene matches. The length of the CDR3 is 16 residues. CDR1 SGHVS and CDR2 FQNEAQ come from the germline V gene. DNA for the CDR3: TGTGCCAGCAGCTTACGGACTAGCGGGGGGCAAGAGACCCAGTACTTC. Translated: CASSLRTSGGQETQYF.

The table lists this clonotype with many counts. This chain uses TRBV7-9 with TRBJ2-3; the D is unclear. This CDR3 spans 12 amino acids. Germline V CDR1 and CDR2: SEHNR, FQNEAQ (reference sequence). V was pared by 3 bases and J by 6 bases, with 7 bases between. As DNA, the CDR3 is TGTGCCAGCAGCTTCTTGGGGGATACGCAGTATTTT. Protein sequence: CASSFLGDTQYF.

The CDR3 reads CSVEGVTSGGNEQFF. In DNA, the CDR3 is TGCAGCGTTGAAGGGGTAACTAGCGGAGGAAATGAGCAGTTCTTC. The chain joins TRBV29-1 to TRBJ2-1, with 8 bases aligning to TRBD2. V lost 1 base, J lost 7 bases, and 9 bases stayed unmatched. Per the germline V gene, CDR1 is SQVTM and CDR2 is ANQGSEA. CDR3 length: 15 residues.

This clonotype was detected many times. CDR3 sequence reads: CASSRDRSPPQHF. The DNA for the CDR3 is TGTGCCAGCAGTCGGGACAGGTCGCCGCCCCAGCATTTT. The chain recombines TRBV12-3 or TRBV12-4 with TRBJ1-5, with 8 bases identical to TRBD1. Trimming cost V 5 bases and J 9 bases; bases outside gene matches: 6. This CDR3 has 13 amino acids.

Many counts were recorded for this clonotype. The CDR3 spells CASSTRTNSNQPQHF. The CDR3 DNA reads TGCGCCAGCAGCACTCGAACGAATAGCAATCAGCCCCAGCATTTT. This chain uses TRBV4-1 with TRBJ1-5; D is uncertain. This CDR3 is 15 amino acids long. V was cut by 5 bases and J by 0 bases, with 11 bases left in between. Germline CDR1 reads MGHRA; CDR2 reads YSYEKL.